This T cell receptor (beta chain) was documented in a study of tumor-infiltrating lymphocytes in localized non-small cell lung cancer. Study-wide results and caveats: Technical variation could not be separated from intratumor heterogeneity here.

The germline V gene has CDR1 SGHNT and CDR2 YYREEE (reference sequence). The CDR3 consists of 14 residues. The germline V and J ends were trimmed by 0 bases and 6 bases, with 11 bases remaining between them. As concerns this clone: The target antigen is unknown.

Sequencing used immunoSEQ multiplex PCR; TCRdb keeps in-frame clones, though not all of them. The table records more than 15,000 clones, more than 65% of them present only once. This clonotype originated in a human donor with non-small cell lung cancer. The specimen was lung tumor tissue. V gene TRBV5-4 combines with J gene TRBJ2-3; no reliable D call. The CDR3 region is CASSLGPDGDTQYF. The CDR3 nucleotides read TGTGCCAGCAGCTTGGGCCCTGACGGGGATACGCAGTATTTT.